What follows is one T cell receptor beta chain and its context. Its antigen is unidentified. With 60 Vbeta and 13 Jbeta primers, the PCR was carried out. Profiling relied on immunoSEQ multiplex PCR, and the TCRdb table lists in-frame clones only, not all of them. This sample's table reports roughly 200,000 clones. This entry comes from a study of cytomegalovirus exposure and HLA in healthy donors. Study as a whole: There were under 140 million unique TCR beta sequences, drawn from 200 million or so T cells, in an earlier analysis. General study points: It is likely that the observed cluster of highly shared sequence variants was a sequencing artifact. Most of the CMV-associated TCR beta chains (in a later analysis) appeared to be HLA-restricted. DRB1 had the most TCR associations and HLA-C the fewest, a later analysis found, with rates varying by HLA locus.

The germline V and J ends were trimmed by 6 bases and 0 bases, with 24 bases remaining between them. There are 20 residues in the CDR3. Germline CDR1 MDHEN, CDR2 SYDVKM. The clonotype was recovered from a girl aged 2-15 years in good health and CMV-seropositive. The V and J genes are TRBV28 and TRBJ2-6; no clear D gene. What was sequenced was PBMCs. The CDR3 region has the DNA TGTGCCAGCAGCTATAGAAATCTGGGCAGTTACAACTCTGGGGCCAACGTCCTGACTTTC. Translating gives CASSYRNLGSYNSGANVLTF.